This T cell receptor beta chain was recorded in a study of OX40 agonist ivuxolimab in advanced cancers. As regards this clone: Its antigen remains unidentified.

Study observations and caveats: There were, on average, more expanded clones in CD8+ T cells than in CD4+.

The data were produced by immunoSEQ multiplex PCR, yet TCRdb's version contains in-frame clones alone and is incomplete. The sample lists 25,000 to 40,000 clones; approximately 80% were seen once. This specimen consisted of CD4+ or CD8+ T cells sorted from blood, obtained in a trial of the OX40 agonist ivuxolimab. This sequence was found in an adult with an advanced solid tumor such as melanoma, head and neck, liver or kidney cancer.

The CDR3 is CASSLDGAKEYF. CDR3 nucleotides: TGTGCCAGCAGTTTGGATGGGGCGAAGGAGTACTTC. This chain links TRBV27 with TRBJ2-5, with D possibly matching TRBD1 (5 bases). The CDR3 runs to 12 residues. Germline CDR1 MNHEY, CDR2 SMNVEV (reference sequence). V was trimmed by 3 bases and J by 12 bases, leaving 14 bases between them.